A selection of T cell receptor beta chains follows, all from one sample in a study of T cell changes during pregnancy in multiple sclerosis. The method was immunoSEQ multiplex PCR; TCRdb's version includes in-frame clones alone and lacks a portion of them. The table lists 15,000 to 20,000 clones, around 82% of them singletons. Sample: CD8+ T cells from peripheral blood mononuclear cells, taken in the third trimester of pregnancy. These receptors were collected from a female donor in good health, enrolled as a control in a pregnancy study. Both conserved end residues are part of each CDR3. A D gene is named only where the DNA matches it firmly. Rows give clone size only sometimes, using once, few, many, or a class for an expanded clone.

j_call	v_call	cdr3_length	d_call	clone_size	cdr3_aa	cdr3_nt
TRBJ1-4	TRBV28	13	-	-	CASSPNGGEKLFF	TGTGCCAGCAGTCCCAACGGGGGTGAAAAACTGTTTTTT
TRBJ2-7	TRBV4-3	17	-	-	CASSQDSGTHGLYEQYF	TGCGCCAGCAGCCAAGATTCCGGGACACATGGCCTTTACGAGCAGTACTTC
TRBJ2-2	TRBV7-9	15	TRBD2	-	CASIGLAGSTGELFF	TGTGCCAGCATCGGACTAGCGGGGAGTACCGGGGAGCTGTTTTTT
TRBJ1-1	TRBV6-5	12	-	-	CASSKVTGEAFF	TGTGCCAGCAGTAAAGTAACAGGAGAAGCTTTCTTT
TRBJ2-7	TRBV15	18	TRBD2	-	CATSRPFPGTSGGSEQYF	TGTGCCACCAGCAGGCCCTTCCCGGGGACTAGCGGGGGTAGCGAGCAGTACTTC
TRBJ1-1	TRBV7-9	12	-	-	CASSQADTEAFF	TGTGCCAGCAGCCAAGCTGATACTGAAGCTTTCTTT
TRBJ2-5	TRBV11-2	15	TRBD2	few	CASSLEWAGGETQYF	TGTGCCAGCAGCTTAGAGTGGGCGGGAGGTGAGACCCAGTACTTC
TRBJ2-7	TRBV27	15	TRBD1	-	CASSLSGQGSYEQYF	TGTGCCAGCAGTTTATCTGGACAGGGCTCCTACGAGCAGTACTTC
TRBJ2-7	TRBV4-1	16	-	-	CASSLHSESIPYEQYF	TGCGCCAGCAGCCTCCACTCCGAGTCCATCCCCTACGAGCAGTACTTC
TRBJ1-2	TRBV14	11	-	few	CASSQNRQYTF	TGTGCCAGCAGCCAGAACAGACAGTACACCTTC